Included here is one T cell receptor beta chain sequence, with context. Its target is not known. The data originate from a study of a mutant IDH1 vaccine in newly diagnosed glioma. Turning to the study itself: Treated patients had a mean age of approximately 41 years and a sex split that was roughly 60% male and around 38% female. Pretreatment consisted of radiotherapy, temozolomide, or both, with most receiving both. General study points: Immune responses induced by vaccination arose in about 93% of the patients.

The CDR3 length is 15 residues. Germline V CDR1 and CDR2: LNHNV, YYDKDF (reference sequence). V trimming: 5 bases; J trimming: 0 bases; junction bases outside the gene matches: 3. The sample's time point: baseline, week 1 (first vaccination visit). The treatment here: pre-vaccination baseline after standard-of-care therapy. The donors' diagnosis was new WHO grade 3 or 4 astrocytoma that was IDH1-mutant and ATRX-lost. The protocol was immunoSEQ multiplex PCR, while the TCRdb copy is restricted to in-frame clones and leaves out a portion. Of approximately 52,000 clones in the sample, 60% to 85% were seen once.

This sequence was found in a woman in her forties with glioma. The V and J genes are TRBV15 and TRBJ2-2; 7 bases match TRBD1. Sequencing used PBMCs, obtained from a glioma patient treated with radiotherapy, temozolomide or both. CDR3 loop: CATSRQGTNTGELFF. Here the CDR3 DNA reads TGTGCCACCAGCCGACAGGGAACGAACACCGGGGAGCTGTTTTTT.